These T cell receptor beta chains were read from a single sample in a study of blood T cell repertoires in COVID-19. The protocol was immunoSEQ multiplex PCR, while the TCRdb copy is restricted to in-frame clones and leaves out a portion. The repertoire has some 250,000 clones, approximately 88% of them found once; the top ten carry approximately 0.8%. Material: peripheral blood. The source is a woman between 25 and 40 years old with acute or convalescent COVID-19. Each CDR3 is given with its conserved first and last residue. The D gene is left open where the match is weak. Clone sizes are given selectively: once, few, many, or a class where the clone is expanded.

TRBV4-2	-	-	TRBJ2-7	CASSWDGSSYEQYF	TGTGCCAGCAGCTGGGACGGGAGCTCCTACGAGCAGTACTTC
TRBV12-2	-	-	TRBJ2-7	CASRPRTGSYEQYF	TGTGCAAGTCGCCCCCGGACGGGAAGCTACGAGCAGTACTTC
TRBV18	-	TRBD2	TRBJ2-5	CASSPGAGARETQYF	TGTGCCAGCTCACCGGGAGCGGGAGCTCGCGAGACCCAGTACTTC
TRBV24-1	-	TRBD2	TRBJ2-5	CATSGPGGQETQYF	TGTGCCACCAGTGGTCCGGGAGGCCAAGAGACCCAGTACTTC
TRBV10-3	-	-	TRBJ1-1	CAINRGSRDTEAFF	TGTGCCATCAATAGGGGGAGCAGAGACACTGAAGCTTTCTTT
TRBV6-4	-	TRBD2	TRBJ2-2	CASSELAGGNTGELFF	TGTGCCAGCAGTGAGCTAGCGGGAGGGAACACCGGGGAGCTGTTTTTT
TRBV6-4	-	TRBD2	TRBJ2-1	CASSPVLSLAGANNEQFF	TGTGCCAGCAGTCCCGTTCTCTCCCTAGCGGGAGCGAACAATGAGCAGTTCTTC
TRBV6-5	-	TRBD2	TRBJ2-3	CAHSGRALPDTQYF	TGTGCCCATAGCGGGAGGGCCCTCCCAGATACGCAGTATTTT
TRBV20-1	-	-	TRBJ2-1	CSAGQYNEQFF	TGCAGTGCTGGACAGTACAATGAGCAGTTCTTC
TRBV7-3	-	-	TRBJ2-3	CASSPELRGAQYF	TGTGCCAGCAGCCCGGAACTGAGAGGAGCGCAGTATTTT
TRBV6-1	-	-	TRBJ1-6	CASSEVRMNNSPLHF	TGTGCCAGCAGTGAGGTCAGGATGAATAATTCACCCCTCCACTTT
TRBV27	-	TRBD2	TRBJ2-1	CASSPASGSNNEQFF	TGTGCCAGCAGTCCCGCTAGCGGGAGTAACAATGAGCAGTTCTTC
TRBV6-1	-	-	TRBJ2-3	CASSERIWRSTDTQYF	TGTGCCAGCAGTGAGAGAATCTGGCGGAGCACAGATACGCAGTATTTT
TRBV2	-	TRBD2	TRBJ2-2	CASDARTSGTGELFF	TGTGCCAGCGATGCAAGGACTAGCGGCACCGGGGAGCTGTTTTTT
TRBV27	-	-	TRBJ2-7	CASSRDSIYEQYF	TGTGCCAGCAGCCGGGATTCCATTTACGAGCAGTACTTC
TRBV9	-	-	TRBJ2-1	CASSAGTFHNEQFF	TGTGCCAGCAGCGCCGGGACTTTCCACAATGAGCAGTTCTTC
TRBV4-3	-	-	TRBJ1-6	CASGRYNSPLHF	TGCGCCAGCGGGAGATATAATTCACCCCTCCACTTT
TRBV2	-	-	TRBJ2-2	CARPGKPGELFF	TGTGCCAGACCAGGGAAGCCCGGGGAGCTGTTTTTT
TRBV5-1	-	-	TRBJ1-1	CASSLERGMNTEAFF	TGCGCCAGCAGCTTGGAACGGGGGATGAACACTGAAGCTTTCTTT
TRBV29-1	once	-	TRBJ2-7	CSVAGGTYEQYF	TGCAGCGTTGCCGGGGGTACCTACGAGCAGTACTTC
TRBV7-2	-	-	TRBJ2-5	CASSLTYGTETQYF	TGTGCCAGCAGCCTGACTTATGGCACAGAGACCCAGTACTTC
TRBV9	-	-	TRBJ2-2	CASSVAQRSGELFF	TGTGCCAGCAGCGTAGCCCAGCGTTCCGGGGAGCTGTTTTTT
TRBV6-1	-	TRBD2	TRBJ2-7	CASSDHSGRYEQYF	TGTGCCAGCAGTGACCACAGCGGGAGGTACGAGCAGTACTTC
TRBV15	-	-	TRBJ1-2	CATRKGHAPEYGYTF	TGTGCCACCAGAAAGGGGCACGCCCCGGAATATGGCTACACCTTC
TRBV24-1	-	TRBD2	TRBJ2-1	CATSPGLAPYNEQFF	TGTGCCACCAGTCCGGGACTAGCACCCTACAATGAGCAGTTCTTC
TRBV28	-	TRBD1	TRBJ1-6	CASSTGQGLRGNSPLHF	TGTGCCAGCAGTACAGGACAGGGTTTGAGGGGGAATTCACCCCTCCACTTT
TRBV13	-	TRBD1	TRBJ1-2	CASSSIDRADGYTF	TGTGCCAGCAGCTCCATAGACAGGGCGGATGGCTACACCTTC
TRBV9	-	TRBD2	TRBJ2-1	CASSLAGNNEQFF	TGTGCCAGCAGTCTAGCGGGGAACAATGAGCAGTTCTTC
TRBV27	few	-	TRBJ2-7	CASKWRGSYEQYF	TGTGCCAGCAAATGGCGGGGCTCCTACGAGCAGTACTTC
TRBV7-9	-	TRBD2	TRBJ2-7	CASSPPSGRAYEQYF	TGTGCCAGCAGCCCACCAAGCGGGAGGGCCTACGAGCAGTACTTC
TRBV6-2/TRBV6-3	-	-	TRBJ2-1	CASSPIGSSYNEQFF	TGTGCCAGCAGCCCAATTGGGAGCTCCTACAATGAGCAGTTCTTC
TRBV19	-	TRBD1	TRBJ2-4	CASSSTGENIQYF	TGTGCCAGTAGTTCCACAGGGGAAAACATTCAGTACTTC
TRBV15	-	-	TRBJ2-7	CATSRARGTVYEQYF	TGTGCCACCAGCAGAGCACGGGGGACAGTCTACGAGCAGTACTTC
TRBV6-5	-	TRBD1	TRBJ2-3	CASRRDRGGTDTQYF	TGTGCCAGCAGGCGGGACAGGGGCGGCACAGATACGCAGTATTTT
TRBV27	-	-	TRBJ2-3	CASSSPGRGAPGLGTQYF	TGTGCCAGCAGTTCCCCTGGCAGGGGCGCCCCAGGACTTGGTACGCAGTATTTT
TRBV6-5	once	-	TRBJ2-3	CASRDPSGQTDTQYF	TGTGCCAGCAGGGATCCTAGCGGACAGACAGATACGCAGTATTTT